This T cell receptor (beta chain) appears in the sequencing data of a study of shared clonotypes between healthy human individuals. Generated by immunoSEQ multiplex PCR, the TCRdb table keeps only in-frame clones and is missing some. The data hold about 2,500,000 clones, with around 90% observed a single time. The CDR3 covers 15 residues. CDR1 and CDR2 (germline): SGHTA, FQGNSA. V shed 5 bases, J shed 4 bases, and the junction held 10 bases outside the gene matches. The chain joins TRBV7-2 to TRBJ1-1; 7 bases align to TRBD1. The origin of this receptor is a man between 18 and 29 years old in good health. The sequenced sample was naive CD4+ T cells sorted from blood. Subset here: CD45RA+ positively selected. The CDR3 nucleotides are TGTGCCAGCAGCAGCCAACAGGGGTACGCCACTGAAGCTTTCTTT. As protein: CASSSQQGYATEAFF.